This T cell receptor (beta chain) was recorded in a study of blood T cell repertoires in COVID-19. Study summary: Acute and convalescent COVID-19 specimens originated in the United States, Italy and Spain. In each case, the material was cDNA or gDNA derived from T cells, B-cell-depleted T cells, or PBMCs.

This clone was seen once. The ends were cut back, 1 base at V and 3 bases at J, with 10 bases in the middle. The length of the CDR3 is 15 residues. CDR1 and CDR2 from the germline V gene are SGHKS and YYEKEE (reference sequence). Original handling: Amplifying reference gene primers gave estimates of nucleated cell counts. The table came from immunoSEQ multiplex PCR; TCRdb's copy has only in-frame clones and leaves some out. D and trimming come from the DNA, and the V and J calls and clone size come from that table. The sample carries roughly 50,000 clones, 80% to 90% recorded once. Input material: peripheral blood. The sequence derives from a woman older than 75 with acute or convalescent COVID-19. This chain joins TRBV5-5 and TRBJ1-4, with D perhaps matching TRBD1 (5 bases). The chain's CDR3 is CASSLWGGANEKLFF. CDR3 coding DNA: TGTGCCAGCAGCTTGTGGGGGGGAGCTAATGAAAAACTGTTTTTT.